This T cell receptor (beta chain) was recovered during a study of breast tumors, draining lymph nodes, adjacent tissues. Overall study results and limits: Tumors had less TCR diversity than lymph nodes, more than nontumor tissue. Data fit most tumor T cells coming from lymph node, expanding in tumor. Luminal-like breast cancer showed significantly greater tumor-nontumor repertoire similarity than basal-like breast cancer did.

TCRdb re-called the multiplex PCR reads with MiXCR, one entry per CDR3 protein. The sample holds about 180,000 distinct CDR3 sequences; roughly a third are singletons and the top ten take approximately 4.3%. The lymph nodes were axillary draining lymph nodes from breast cancer patients. This CDR3 comprises 12 residues. Germline V gene lookup returns CDR1 SQVTM and CDR2 ANQGSEA. With 3 bases removed from V and 5 bases from J, the gap between germline ends came to 8 bases. Many counts were recorded for this clonotype. Its antigen is not known. The sample was axillary lymph node tissue. The genes are TRBV29-1 and TRBJ2-1; no clear D. The clonotype originates from a female donor with breast cancer. Some clones in this sample may be carry-over from other donors' samples. CDR3 DNA sequence: TGCAGCGTTGACTGGGGAAACAATGAGCAGTTCTTC. Residues: CSVDWGNNEQFF.